This TCR beta chain was recorded in a study of T cells in localized non-small cell lung cancer. Regarding the study as a whole: Heterogeneity remains possible, as sequencing covered one tumor region only. For the top 100 tumor clones, a median roughly 55 also appeared in adjacent lung. Adjacent uninvolved lung had the highest clonality, suggesting focused antigen responses.

This CDR3 region has 11 residues. V dropped 4 bases and J dropped 10 bases, with 11 bases sitting between them. This table comes from immunoSEQ multiplex PCR, and its TCRdb copy is limited to in-frame clones, with some not included. The sample has over a thousand clones; approximately 25% are singletons. This clone has a handful of counts. No antigen is known for it. This clonotype was sampled from an older male donor with stage I squamous cell lung carcinoma. The rearrangement joins TRBV6-7 to TRBJ2-7; D possibly corresponds to TRBD2 (5 bases). TRBV6-7 is an open reading frame, and its role is uncertain. The source material was lung tumor tissue, sampled before any cancer treatment. CDR3 loop: CASSSIGIQYF. The CDR3 DNA is TGTGCCAGCAGTTCAATCGGGATTCAGTACTTC.